What follows are 24 T cell receptor beta chains derived from one specimen sequenced in a study of beta chain features in type 1 diabetes. Investigators reverse transcribed all isolated RNA, so they sequenced expressed TCRB transcripts. Produced via immunoSEQ multiplex PCR; TCRdb's table is partial and in-frame only. This repertoire shows about 40,000 clones, around 45% found once; its top ten account for 0.72%. The specimen sequenced was central memory CD4+ T cells from blood. These receptors came from a woman aged 18-29 years in good health.

This clone was counted a few times. The chain carries TRBV30 and TRBJ1-6, with 7 positions matching TRBD1. The CDR3 is 16 amino acids. V trimming: 4 bases; J trimming: 10 bases; junction bases outside the gene matches: 16. In germline, CDR1 is GTSNPN, CDR2 SVGIG (reference sequence). The CDR3 is CAWILRGADRASPLHF. The CDR3 DNA sequence: TGTGCCTGGATTTTGAGGGGAGCAGACAGGGCGTCACCCCTCCACTTT.

The table lists this clone with a few counts. The chain joins TRBV29-1 to TRBJ1-2; D is perhaps TRBD1 (5 bases). Germline CDR1 reads SQVTM; CDR2 reads ANQGSEA. The CDR3 extends over 15 amino acids. Trimming shortened V by 5 bases and J by 3 bases, and 19 bases separated the two germline ends. The CDR3 protein is CSVYLTGPVDYGYTF. The DNA for the CDR3 is TGCAGCGTTTACCTAACAGGCCCCGTAGACTATGGCTACACCTTC.

This clone was observed a handful of times. The genes are TRBV4-1 and TRBJ1-4; TRBD1 matches 7 bases. Germline V gene data show CDR1 as MGHRA and CDR2 as YSYEKL. This CDR3 spans 15 amino acids. The ends lost 3 bases at V and 4 bases at J; junction bases unmatched: 5. The CDR3 sequence is CASSQSTGFNEKLFF. The CDR3 nucleotides are TGCGCCAGCAGCCAGTCGACAGGGTTTAATGAAAAACTGTTTTTT.

The chain combines TRBV28 with TRBJ1-5; D is possibly TRBD1 (6 bases). The V gene lost 6 bases and the J gene lost 5 bases, with 14 bases spanning the gap. The CDR3 runs to 14 residues. Germline CDR1 and CDR2: MDHEN and SYDVKM. CDR3 in DNA: TGTGCCAGCAGCCCAGGACAGCTACATCAGCCCCAGCATTTT. Translation gives CASSPGQLHQPQHF.

The chain carries TRBV5-5 and TRBJ2-5; no clear D gene. The CDR3 is 16 amino acids. The V and J ends lost 0 bases and 1 base respectively, with 13 bases between them. The germline gives CDR1 SGHKS, CDR2 YYEKEE (reference sequence). The CDR3, as DNA: TGTGCCAGCAGCTTGGGGCTGGGCAGATCCCAAGAGACCCAGTACTTC. It yields the protein CASSLGLGRSQETQYF.

The chain recombines TRBV5-6 with TRBJ2-7; 16 bases agree with TRBD2. The CDR3 consists of 14 residues. With V trimmed by 3 bases and J by 7 bases, 1 base remained unmatched. Per the germline V gene, CDR1 is SGHDT and CDR2 is YYEEEE. The CDR3: CASSWGLAGGEQYF. The DNA for the CDR3 is TGTGCCAGCAGCTGGGGACTAGCGGGAGGGGAGCAGTACTTC.

This clone has more than one count but fewer than ten. The chain recombines TRBV5-6 with TRBJ1-2; possible D gene TRBD1, 5 bases. Trimming shortened V by 1 base and J by 4 bases, and 11 bases separated the two germline ends. The CDR3 totals 14 residues. CDR1 and CDR2 (germline): SGHDT, YYEEEE. Here the CDR3 DNA reads TGTGCCAGCAGCTTGTCAGGGAGGGTCTATGGCTACACCTTC. Protein sequence: CASSLSGRVYGYTF.

This chain uses TRBV27 with TRBJ1-1; the D is unclear. The germline V and J ends were trimmed by 5 bases and 4 bases, with 14 bases remaining between them. The germline gives CDR1 MNHEY, CDR2 SMNVEV (reference sequence). The CDR3 totals 14 residues. CDR3 coding DNA: TGTGCCAGCAGTCCACTCGCCTCGGTCACTGAAGCTTTCTTT. Amino acid sequence: CASSPLASVTEAFF.

This sequence joins TRBV2 and TRBJ1-1, with 8 bases that match TRBD1. Per germline, CDR1 SNHLY and CDR2 FYNNEI. Trimming cost V 10 bases and J 0 bases; bases outside gene matches: 7. This CDR3 contains 14 residues. CDR3 coding DNA: TGTGCCACCCGACAGGGGAGCATGAACACTGAAGCTTTCTTT. This sequence encodes CATRQGSMNTEAFF.

By its share, this clone is medium-sized. The J gene is TRBJ2-7, the V gene TRBV29-1; TRBD1 matches 9 bases. CDR3 length: 13 amino acids. Germline CDR1 is SQVTM and CDR2 is ANQGSEA. The J segment lost 4 bases and the V segment lost 7 bases, leaving 8 bases of the junction unmatched. The CDR3: CSASPGQGYEQYF. CDR3 coding DNA: TGCAGCGCCTCCCCGGGACAGGGATACGAGCAGTACTTC.

This clone was counted a few times. The gene calls are TRBV29-1 and TRBJ2-5, with 12 bases that match TRBD2. The J segment lost 2 bases and the V segment lost 7 bases, leaving 2 bases of the junction unmatched. The germline CDR1 and CDR2 sequences are SQVTM and ANQGSEA. The CDR3 consists of 13 residues. The CDR3 sequence is CSATSGGQETQYF. CDR3 bases: TGCAGCGCAACTAGCGGGGGGCAAGAGACCCAGTACTTC.

This chain links TRBV2 with TRBJ2-5; 13 nucleotides line up with TRBD2. Germline V gene data show CDR1 as SNHLY and CDR2 as FYNNEI. Trimming took 5 bases from V and 2 from J; bases not matched to a gene: 5. This CDR3 comprises 16 residues. CDR3 coding DNA: TGTGCCAGCAGTCGGGGACTAGCGGGACCACAAGAGACCCAGTACTTC. Protein product: CASSRGLAGPQETQYF.

The chain is built from TRBV5-1 and TRBJ2-6; a possible D gene is TRBD1 (5 bases). The germline V and J ends were trimmed by 5 bases and 0 bases, with 6 bases remaining between them. From germline, CDR1 is SGHRS and CDR2 YFSETQ. This CDR3 is built from 14 residues. CDR3 protein: CASRDSSGANVLTF. The CDR3 DNA sequence: TGCGCCAGCAGAGACAGCTCTGGGGCCAACGTCCTGACTTTC.

In its sample, this clone was seen a few times. The CDR3 is CASNRDTQETQYF. CDR3 DNA sequence: TGTGCCAGCAACCGGGACACCCAAGAGACCCAGTACTTC. The genes are TRBV6-5 and TRBJ2-5; D is possibly TRBD1 (6 bases). Trimming shortened V by 7 bases and J by 1 base, and 10 bases separated the two germline ends. This CDR3 comprises 13 residues. Germline V gene sequence: CDR1 MNHEY, CDR2 SVGAGI.

V gene TRBV27 combines with J gene TRBJ2-5; 13 bases are shared with TRBD2. CDR3 length: 18 residues. J lost 3 bases, V lost 3 bases, and 10 bases had no gene match. Germline lookup yields CDR1 MNHEY and CDR2 SMNVEV (reference sequence). The CDR3 protein is CASSLRLAGGKIEETQYF. The CDR3 DNA sequence: TGTGCCAGCAGTTTGAGACTAGCGGGAGGAAAAATAGAAGAGACCCAGTACTTC.

The chain is built from TRBV5-1 and TRBJ2-5; no clear D gene. CDR3 length equals 12 residues. The V and J ends lost 1 base and 2 bases respectively, with 3 bases between them. Germline V gene lookup returns CDR1 SGHRS and CDR2 YFSETQ. The CDR3 reads CASSLTQETQYF. The CDR3 nucleotides are TGCGCCAGCAGCTTGACACAAGAGACCCAGTACTTC.

The gene calls are TRBV6-5 and TRBJ1-1; D possibly corresponds to TRBD1 (5 bases). The CDR3 sequence is 14 residues long. V was shortened by 5 bases and J by 4 bases, with 14 bases between the two germline ends. Germline loops: CDR1 MNHEY, CDR2 SVGAGI. CDR3 residues: CASSRSQGTTEAFF. The CDR3 coding sequence is TGTGCCAGCAGTCGCAGTCAGGGAACCACTGAAGCTTTCTTT.

This clone was observed a few times. The chain links TRBV9 to TRBJ2-7; D unclear. The CDR3 totals 15 residues. V lost 0 bases, J lost 2 bases, and 12 bases lay in between. Germline lookup yields CDR1 SGDLS and CDR2 YYNGEE. CDR3 amino acids: CASSVDQVGPYEQYF. In nucleotides, the CDR3 is TGTGCCAGCAGCGTAGATCAGGTTGGTCCCTACGAGCAGTACTTC.

J is TRBJ2-7 and V is TRBV5-8; D may be TRBD1 (5 bases). The germline V gene has CDR1 SGHTS and CDR2 YDEGEE. The CDR3 length is 15 residues. Trimming cost V 1 base and J 0 bases, with 11 bases left between them. The CDR3 is CASSLPLGVSYEQYF. The CDR3 DNA sequence: TGTGCCAGCAGCTTGCCTTTAGGGGTCTCCTACGAGCAGTACTTC.

The CDR3 spells CASSFRSSRSSYNEQFF. For the CDR3, the DNA is TGTGCCAGCAGCTTTAGGAGTAGCCGAAGCTCCTACAATGAGCAGTTCTTC. The J gene is TRBJ2-1, the V gene TRBV7-6; D is undetermined. This CDR3 contains 17 residues. Trimming removed 3 bases from V and 0 bases from J, with 15 bases in between. Germline V lookup: CDR1 SGHVS, CDR2 FNYEAQ.

This clone was observed a few times. The chain couples TRBV10-3 to TRBJ2-7; D is ambiguous. V lost 4 bases to trimming and J lost 5 bases, with 6 bases between them. Per the germline V gene, CDR1 is ENHRY and CDR2 is SYGVKD. The CDR3 covers 11 residues. Here the CDR3 DNA reads TGTGCCATCAGTGTCGGAGACGAGCAGTACTTC. Encoded protein: CAISVGDEQYF.

A few counts support this clone. The chain is built from TRBV19 and TRBJ2-5, with TRBD2 identical over 8 bases. V shed 4 bases and J 2 bases; nucleotides not matched to a gene: 9. CDR1 and CDR2 (germline): LNHDA, SQIVND (reference sequence). The CDR3 covers 16 residues. CDR3 sequence reads: CASSTAHLAGQETQYF. The CDR3 bases are TGTGCCAGTAGTACTGCCCACTTAGCGGGACAAGAGACCCAGTACTTC.

The CDR3 bases are TGTGCCAGCATCGGGACAGGGGCCACCGGGGAGCTGTTTTTT. This encodes CASIGTGATGELFF. V usage is TRBV6-5 and J usage is TRBJ2-2; 10 bases are shared with TRBD1. The length of the CDR3 is 14 residues. CDR1 is MNHEY, CDR2 SVGAGI, per germline. V dropped 7 bases and J dropped 4; count of bases not matched to a gene: 3.

A few counts support this clone. The V gene is TRBV7-9, the J gene TRBJ2-7; D is ambiguous. The germline V gene has CDR1 SEHNR and CDR2 FQNEAQ (reference sequence). The V end lost 5 bases, the J end lost 3 bases, and 11 bases lay between the germline ends. This CDR3 contains 13 residues. In DNA form, the CDR3 reads TGTGCCAGCAGCCCTCAAACTAACTACGAGCAGTACTTC. Translation gives CASSPQTNYEQYF.